This T cell receptor beta chain was documented in a study of cytomegalovirus exposure and HLA in healthy donors. V was clipped by 2 bases and J by 4 bases, with 5 bases between them. CDR1 is SGHTA, CDR2 FQGNSA, per germline. CDR3 length: 12 amino acids. The PCR had 60 Vbeta and 13 Jbeta primers. The method was immunoSEQ multiplex PCR; TCRdb's version includes in-frame clones alone and lacks a portion of them. The profile shows about 160,000 clones, approximately 80% of them singletons. The rearrangement uses TRBV7-2 and TRBJ2-5, with D uncertain. Input material: PBMCs. The origin of this receptor is a woman in her 30s in good health and CMV-seropositive. CDR3 protein: CASSLRGETQYF. DNA of the CDR3: TGTGCCAGCAGCTTAAGAGGAGAGACCCAGTACTTC.